The 31 T cell receptor beta chains below all came from one sample that was sequenced in a study of a mutant IDH1 vaccine in newly diagnosed glioma. Some clones are missing from TCRdb's copy, which holds only in-frame ones; the method was immunoSEQ multiplex PCR. Here the sample spans under 150,000 clones, approximately 87% being singletons. Regarding time point: week 11, during vaccination. Each dose of the vaccine consisted of 300 ug of mutant IDH1 20-mer peptide, with topical imiquimod. These TCRs are of unknown antigen specificity. Sequences were derived from PBMCs, sampled from a glioma patient whose treatment included an IDH1 peptide vaccine. Receptor source: a woman aged 45-59 years with glioma.

The CDR3 is CASSLPVGTQYF. In nucleotides, the CDR3 is TGTGCCAGCAGCCTTCCGGTCGGGACCCAGTACTTC. J is TRBJ2-5 and V is TRBV7-9; D call uncertain. Germline assignment: CDR1 SEHNR and CDR2 FQNEAQ (reference sequence). The CDR3 totals 12 residues. Trimming cost V 5 bases and J 7 bases, with 11 bases left between them.

This clone was found once. This chain joins TRBV30 and TRBJ2-1; either TRBD1 or TRBD2 may fit D (5 bases each). The V gene's germline CDR1 is GTSNPN and CDR2 SVGIG (reference sequence). The CDR3 spans 13 residues. V was trimmed by 3 bases and J by 12 bases, leaving 18 bases between them. The CDR3 spells CAWRGPLRGGQFF. CDR3 nucleotide sequence: TGTGCCTGGAGAGGGCCCTTACGTGGGGGGCAGTTCTTC.

For the CDR3, the DNA is TGTGCCAGCTCACCGCAAGGGACGGACTCCTACGAGCAGTACTTC. Translating it yields CASSPQGTDSYEQYF. J is TRBJ2-7 and V is TRBV18; possibly TRBD1 or TRBD2 for D (5 bases each). The CDR3 is made up of 15 amino acids. V lost 3 bases to trimming and J lost 0 bases, with 12 bases between them. The germline V gene encodes CDR1 KGHSH and CDR2 LQKENI.

This chain joins TRBV20-1 and TRBJ2-4; D perhaps matches TRBD1 (6 bases). V was clipped by 6 bases and J by 11 bases, with 14 bases between them. The CDR3 loop spans 11 amino acids. Germline V gives CDR1 DFQATT, CDR2 SNEGSKA (reference sequence). The CDR3 loop reads CSALRGSLQYF. The CDR3 coding sequence is TGCAGTGCCCTAAGGGGGTCCCTTCAGTACTTC.

The chain links TRBV5-1 to TRBJ2-6; a weak D match, TRBD1 (6 bases). In germline, CDR1 is SGHRS, CDR2 YFSETQ. V lost 3 bases to trimming and J lost 1 base, with 8 bases between them. The CDR3 sequence is 15 residues long. The DNA for the CDR3 is TGCGCCAGCAGCTCCACAGGGTCTGGGGCCAACGTCCTGACTTTC. Residues: CASSSTGSGANVLTF.

This chain uses TRBV19 with TRBJ2-1; weak D call: TRBD2 (6 bases). The CDR3 runs to 12 residues. In germline, CDR1 is LNHDA, CDR2 SQIVND (reference sequence). Deletions cut 11 bases from V and 4 bases from J, with 12 bases between. The CDR3 sequence is CAVRDSYNEQFF. The CDR3 nucleotides are TGTGCCGTAAGGGACTCTTACAATGAGCAGTTCTTC.

The rearrangement links TRBV28 to TRBJ2-7; TRBD1 aligns across 8 bases. The CDR3 consists of 13 residues. Germline V gene sequence: CDR1 MDHEN, CDR2 SYDVKM. V shed 7 bases, J shed 3 bases, and the junction held 5 bases outside the gene matches. The chain's CDR3 is CASKTGGIYEQYF. For the CDR3, the DNA is TGTGCCAGCAAAACAGGGGGTATCTACGAGCAGTACTTC.

This sequence joins TRBV5-1 and TRBJ2-5; 8 bases agree with TRBD1. The germline gives CDR1 SGHRS, CDR2 YFSETQ. Trimming removed 0 bases from V and 2 bases from J; junction bases left unmatched: 3. The CDR3 covers 15 residues. DNA for the CDR3: TGCGCCAGCAGCTTGGCGACAGGGGATCAAGAGACCCAGTACTTC. Residues: CASSLATGDQETQYF.

The rearrangement joins TRBV27 to TRBJ2-7; D not certain. This CDR3 has 10 amino acids. Germline CDR1 and CDR2: MNHEY and SMNVEV (reference sequence). V dropped 11 bases and J dropped 5 bases, with 10 bases sitting between them. The CDR3 DNA sequence: TGTGCCCCCAGACCCCACGAGCAGTACTTC. Translation gives CAPRPHEQYF.

As concerns this clone: This same CDR3 is encoded by further DNA sequences in the sample. The chain carries TRBV19 and TRBJ2-3, with TRBD2 as a possible D gene (5 bases). Germline-derived CDR1 and CDR2 are LNHDA and SQIVND (reference sequence). Trimming shortened V by 3 bases and J by 2 bases, and 15 bases separated the two germline ends. The CDR3 totals 16 residues. The CDR3 DNA reads TGTGCCAGTAGTATTAGAGTCAGCGGCCCCACAGATACGCAGTATTTT. Protein sequence: CASSIRVSGPTDTQYF.

This clone came up a few times. The chain combines TRBV4-1 with TRBJ1-1; TRBD1 matches at 7 bases. V lost 0 bases, J lost 1 base, and 8 bases stayed unmatched. Germline V CDR1 and CDR2: MGHRA, YSYEKL. This CDR3 region has 17 residues. CDR3 amino acids: CASSQEPQTGRNTEAFF. Here the CDR3 DNA reads TGCGCCAGCAGCCAAGAACCCCAGACAGGGCGGAACACTGAAGCTTTCTTT.

Notes on this clone: This sample also contains other DNA sequences that code for the same CDR3. The chain combines TRBV30 with TRBJ2-3; TRBD1 aligns across 8 bases. CDR3 length: 16 amino acids. Trimming at V came to 0 bases and at J to 2 bases, leaving 7 bases not matched to a gene. From germline, CDR1 is GTSNPN and CDR2 SVGIG (reference sequence). This chain's CDR3 is CAWSVRGTGYTDTQYF. The DNA for the CDR3 is TGTGCCTGGAGTGTACGGGGGACAGGCTACACAGATACGCAGTATTTT.

With regard to this clone: One end of the junction varies from germline; a read error may be responsible. This sequence joins TRBV7-9 and TRBJ1-2; D possibly corresponds to TRBD1 (5 bases). The CDR3 totals 16 residues. Germline V gene lookup returns CDR1 SEHNR and CDR2 FQNEAQ (reference sequence). The CDR3: CASSLGGSSPTDGYAF. The CDR3 DNA follows: TGTGCCAGCAGCTTAGGGGGGAGCAGCCCGACGGATGGCTACGCCTTC.

This chain connects TRBV18 to TRBJ1-1, with D perhaps matching TRBD1 (6 bases). Germline CDR1 and CDR2: KGHSH and LQKENI. The CDR3 has 14 residues. Trimming shortened V by 2 bases and J by 2 bases, and 9 bases separated the two germline ends. The CDR3 here is CASSPGQLNTEAFF. CDR3 DNA: TGTGCCAGCTCACCAGGACAGTTAAACACTGAAGCTTTCTTT. The whole variable domain, filled in from reference TRBV18 and TRBJ1-1, reads NAGVMQNPRHLVRRRGQEARLRCSPMKGHSHVYWYRQLPEEGLKFMVYLQKENIIDESGMPKERFSAEFPKEGPSILRIQQVVRGDSAAYFCASSPGQLNTEAFFGQGTRLTVV.

The V call is TRBV28, the J call TRBJ1-4; tentatively, D is TRBD1 (6 bases). The ends were cut back, 7 bases at V and 7 bases at J, with 13 bases in the middle. The CDR3 consists of 13 residues. Germline V gene sequence: CDR1 MDHEN, CDR2 SYDVKM. CDR3 DNA: TGTGCCAGCACCATGGGGGGGCGTGAAAAACTGTTTTTT. It encodes CASTMGGREKLFF.

This chain connects TRBV5-4 to TRBJ1-2, with D uncertain. Trimming removed 4 bases from V and 4 bases from J, with 11 bases in between. This CDR3 has 13 amino acids. Germline loops: CDR1 SGHNT, CDR2 YYREEE (reference sequence). The DNA for the CDR3 is TGTGCCAGCAGCCTCAGATTGCCCTATGGCTACACCTTC. It codes for CASSLRLPYGYTF.

In nucleotides, the CDR3 is TGTGCCATCAGTGAATCGGGATCCGGAAACACCATATATTTT. Encoded protein: CAISESGSGNTIYF. This chain links TRBV10-3 with TRBJ1-3, with D uncertain. Trimming removed 3 bases at V and 4 bases at J, with 10 bases between. This CDR3 is 14 amino acids long. From germline, CDR1 is ENHRY and CDR2 SYGVKD.

A single count supports this clone. The CDR3 nucleotides are TGTGCCAGCAGTTTGTTTAGCGGGAGCTCCTACAATGAGCAGTTCTTC. Protein sequence: CASSLFSGSSYNEQFF. The genes are TRBV27 and TRBJ2-1, with TRBD2 matching 9 bases. V trimming: 3 bases; J trimming: 0 bases; junction bases outside the gene matches: 3. Germline CDR1 MNHEY, CDR2 SMNVEV (reference sequence). The CDR3 spans 16 residues.

The genes are TRBV11-2 and TRBJ2-7; tentatively, D is TRBD2 (6 bases). The CDR3 has 15 residues. The V gene's germline CDR1 is SGHAT and CDR2 FQNNGV. V was pared by 4 bases and J by 3 bases, with 16 bases between. CDR3 residues: CASSSWDFQDYEQYF. The CDR3 coding sequence is TGTGCCAGCAGCTCCTGGGACTTCCAGGACTACGAGCAGTACTTC.

This clone showed up just a few times. The V call is TRBV28, the J call TRBJ1-2; 12 bases line up with TRBD1. The CDR3 length is 16 residues. CDR1 is MDHEN, CDR2 SYDVKM, per germline. The trim removed 5 bases at V and 4 bases at J, leaving 8 bases unmatched. Here the CDR3 DNA reads TGTGCCAGCAGTCTCCCCGGGACAGGGGGCTTCTATGGCTACACCTTC. This translates into CASSLPGTGGFYGYTF.

V usage is TRBV5-1 and J usage is TRBJ2-3; the D call may be TRBD1 or TRBD2 (5 bases each). Trimming cost V 4 bases and J 2 bases, with 17 bases left between them. Germline V gives CDR1 SGHRS, CDR2 YFSETQ. The CDR3 loop spans 16 amino acids. Written as DNA, the CDR3 is TGCGCCAGCAGCAGGGAGCCAGGGATTAACACAGATACGCAGTATTTT. This sequence encodes CASSREPGINTDTQYF.

The V call is TRBV5-1, the J call TRBJ2-7; 9 bases map to TRBD1. The V gene end was trimmed by 0 bases and the J gene end by 2 bases; junction bases not matched to a gene: 0. The germline V gene encodes CDR1 SGHRS and CDR2 YFSETQ. The CDR3 consists of 14 residues. The CDR3 region has the DNA TGCGCCAGCAGCTTGGGACAGGGGGCCTACGAGCAGTACTTC. It is translated as CASSLGQGAYEQYF.

This sequence joins TRBV5-1 and TRBJ2-5, with a tentative D call TRBD2 (5 bases). Germline CDR1 reads SGHRS; CDR2 reads YFSETQ. The CDR3 is 15 amino acids. V gave up 3 bases and J gave up 0 bases, with 12 bases separating them. The CDR3 here is CASSWVASYQETQYF. In nucleotides, the CDR3 is TGCGCCAGCAGCTGGGTAGCGAGCTACCAAGAGACCCAGTACTTC.

The gene calls are TRBV9 and TRBJ1-2; possible D gene TRBD1, 5 bases. The V and J ends lost 4 bases and 4 bases respectively, with 14 bases between them. Germline assignment: CDR1 SGDLS and CDR2 YYNGEE. This CDR3 comprises 14 residues. The CDR3 here is CASSPRGAAYGYTF. The CDR3 DNA reads as TGTGCCAGCAGCCCCAGAGGGGCAGCCTATGGCTACACCTTC.

The genes are TRBV11-2 and TRBJ2-1, with TRBD1 identical over 7 bases. CDR3 length: 14 amino acids. V gave up 5 bases and J gave up 3 bases; unmatched junction bases: 4. Looked up from germline, CDR1 is SGHAT and CDR2 is FQNNGV. The CDR3 region has the DNA TGTGCCAGCAGCGCGTGGACAGGCTACAATGAGCAGTTCTTC. Protein product: CASSAWTGYNEQFF.

The rearrangement joins TRBV28 to TRBJ1-1, with 7 bases matching TRBD1. With 3 bases clipped from V and 14 bases from J, the junction kept 12 bases outside the gene matches. The CDR3 totals 13 residues. Germline loops: CDR1 MDHEN, CDR2 SYDVKM. The CDR3 DNA follows: TGTGCCAGCAGTTTGAGTCCGGGACAGCTGACATTCTTT. Residues: CASSLSPGQLTFF.

The V gene is TRBV7-3, the J gene TRBJ1-6; TRBD1 matches at 8 bases. CDR1 SGHTA and CDR2 FQGTGA come from the germline V gene. Germline trimming cut 5 bases from V and 8 bases from J; bases unmatched to any gene: 2. The CDR3 runs to 13 residues. CDR3 loop: CASSLQGDSPLHF. In DNA, the CDR3 is TGTGCCAGCAGCCTACAGGGGGATTCACCCCTCCACTTT.

DNA of the CDR3: TGCGCCAGCAGCGAGAACGTCGGGGCCTCCCGGTCCTACAATGAGCAGTTCTTC. This gives the protein CASSENVGASRSYNEQFF. J is TRBJ2-1 and V is TRBV5-1; D assignment may be TRBD1 or TRBD2 (5 bases each). The germline CDR1 and CDR2 sequences are SGHRS and YFSETQ. This CDR3 region has 18 residues. V dropped 4 bases and J dropped 1 base, with 21 bases sitting between them. Complete variable domain (other parts from reference TRBV5-1 and TRBJ2-1): KAGVTQTPRYLIKTRGQQVTLSCSPISGHRSVSWYQQTPGQGLQFLFEYFSETQRNKGNFPGRFSGRQFSNSRSEMNVSTLELGDSALYLCASSENVGASRSYNEQFFGPGTRLTVL.

This clone was recorded once. The chain has TRBV7-8 and TRBJ2-5, with TRBD2 identical over 7 bases. Germline CDR1 is SGHVS and CDR2 is FQNEAQ. The CDR3 loop spans 16 amino acids. V lost 5 bases, J lost 5 bases, and 14 bases stayed unmatched. CDR3 protein: CASSRGEGRALETQYF. CDR3 in DNA: TGTGCCAGCAGCCGCGGGGAAGGGAGGGCCTTGGAGACCCAGTACTTC.

The chain uses TRBV18 and TRBJ2-7; D assignment may be TRBD1 or TRBD2 (5 bases each). The length of the CDR3 is 15 residues. V lost 0 bases, J lost 5 bases, and 14 bases lay in between. The germline V gene has CDR1 KGHSH and CDR2 LQKENI. CDR3 coding DNA: TGTGCCAGCTCACCACCATCACTAGTGGGACACGAGCAGTACTTC. Translation: CASSPPSLVGHEQYF.

The chain has TRBV9 and TRBJ2-6, with D uncertain. Trimming took off 4 bases at V and 2 bases at J, with 16 bases between the two ends. The CDR3 has 17 residues. Germline values: CDR1 SGDLS, CDR2 YYNGEE. The CDR3 bases are TGTGCCAGCAGCTCCGGACCCCCCGGCGCTGGGGCCAACGTCCTGACTTTC. It codes for CASSSGPPGAGANVLTF.